These T cell receptor beta chains were read from a single sample in a study of shared clonotypes between healthy human individuals. Libraries were prepared by immunoSEQ multiplex PCR; TCRdb keeps only in-frame clonotypes and omits some of them. The top ten hold approximately 0.36% of the sample, which has about 2.4 million clones, 80% to 95% seen once. Sequenced input: naive CD4+ T cells from PBMCs. The origin of the receptors is a man aged 18 to 29 in good health. Some clones in this sample may be carry-over from other donors' samples. Both conserved end residues are part of each CDR3. Each record gives: J gene, V gene, clone size, D gene, CDR3 DNA, CDR3 protein. D genes are given only for firm matches. Expanded clones get a size class; other rows say once, few or many, or leave the size out.

>TRBJ2-2|TRBV2|.|.
TGTGCCAGCAGTGAGTGGGGGTCGGCCGGGGAGCTGTTTTTT
CASSEWGSAGELFF
>TRBJ1-1|TRBV27|.|.
TGTGCCAGCAGACTAACAGGGACGGAAATGAACACTGAAGCTTTCTTT
CASRLTGTEMNTEAFF
>TRBJ2-2|TRBV5-6|.|TRBD2
TGTGCCAGCAGCTTTGGACTAGCGGATAACACCGGGGAGCTGTTTTTT
CASSFGLADNTGELFF
>TRBJ1-5|TRBV7-8|.|.
TGTGCCAGCAGCTTAGGGGTTACAACTAATCAGCCCCAGCATTTT
CASSLGVTTNQPQHF
>TRBJ2-3|TRBV9|once|TRBD1
TGTGCCAGCAGCCCCACGACAGGGCGTCGCACAGATACGCAGTATTTT
CASSPTTGRRTDTQYF
>TRBJ2-3|TRBV7-2|.|TRBD2
TGTGCCAGCAGCTTAACTCGACTAGCGGGAGTGGATACGCAGTATTTT
CASSLTRLAGVDTQYF
>TRBJ1-1|TRBV5-1|.|.
TGCGCCAGCAGCTTGTCCACAGGGAACACTGAAGCTTTCTTT
CASSLSTGNTEAFF
>TRBJ2-7|TRBV2|.|.
TGTGCCAGCAGAGCAGAATACGAGCAGTACTTC
CASRAEYEQYF
>TRBJ2-7|TRBV18|.|.
TGTGCCAGCTCTCAGGGGCGGAACACCTACGAGCAGTACTTC
CASSQGRNTYEQYF
>TRBJ2-7|TRBV28|.|.
TGTGCCAGCAGGGACAACTCCTACGAGCAGTACTTC
CASRDNSYEQYF
>TRBJ2-3|TRBV19|.|.
TGTGCCAGTAGGGCCTCTGCGGGCCCAGATACGCAGTATTTT
CASRASAGPDTQYF
>TRBJ2-5|TRBV5-1|once|.
TGCGCCAGCAGCTTGGAGGGTGTAGGAGAGACCCAGTACTTC
CASSLEGVGETQYF
>TRBJ1-1|TRBV28|.|.
TGTGCCAGCAGTTCTCCGGGGGAAAGAGCTTTCTTT
CASSSPGERAFF
>TRBJ2-3|TRBV9|.|.
TGTGCCAGCAGTATCGGGAGCACAGATACGCAGTATTTT
CASSIGSTDTQYF
>TRBJ2-1|TRBV29-1|.|TRBD2
TGCAGCGTTGGTCTAGCGGGTCGTTTCAATGAGCAGTTCTTC
CSVGLAGRFNEQFF
>TRBJ2-5|TRBV11-2|.|.
TGTGCCAGCAGTTACACTCGGCTCCAAGAGACCCAGTACTTC
CASSYTRLQETQYF
>TRBJ2-1|TRBV5-1|.|TRBD1
TGCGCCAGCGGCCGGGACAGAAACAATGAGCAGTTCTTC
CASGRDRNNEQFF
>TRBJ2-1|TRBV6-1|.|TRBD2
TGTGCCAGCAGTGTAATAGCGGGAGGGAGCTCCTACAATGAGCAGTTCTTC
CASSVIAGGSSYNEQFF
>TRBJ2-1|TRBV28|.|.
TGTGCCAGCAGTTTATTTTCGCGAGGTCAGGATGAGCAGTTCTTC
CASSLFSRGQDEQFF
>TRBJ2-7|TRBV27|once|.
TGTGCCAGCAGTAGCGGAAGCTCCTACGAGCAGTACTTC
CASSSGSSYEQYF
>TRBJ2-1|TRBV4-3|.|.
TGCGCCAGCAGCCAAGGTACAGGGCAAATCGACAATGAGCAGTTCTTC
CASSQGTGQIDNEQFF
>TRBJ2-1|TRBV7-9|.|.
TGTGCCAGCAGCCCCGACAGTCAGTCTCAGTTCTTC
CASSPDSQSQFF
>TRBJ2-3|TRBV7-6|.|.
TGTGCCAGCAGCTTAGAGGCAGATACGCAGTATTTT
CASSLEADTQYF
>TRBJ1-2|TRBV19|.|.
TGTGCCAGTAGTCATCAAGGGGCGGGCGGCTACACCTTC
CASSHQGAGGYTF
>TRBJ2-1|TRBV23-1|.|TRBD2
TGCGCCAGCAGTAATCTGGGGGGGTCCGTGTTCTTC
CASSNLGGSVFF
>TRBJ2-6|TRBV28|.|.
TGTGCCAGCAGTTCCCCGTACGGGACCCTAGGGGCCAACGTCCTGACTTTC
CASSSPYGTLGANVLTF
>TRBJ1-5|TRBV28|.|.
TGTGCCAGCAGTACAGGGATCTATAGCAATCAGCCCCAGCATTTT
CASSTGIYSNQPQHF
>TRBJ1-2|TRBV5-1|.|.
TGCGCCAGCAGCTTGGGGGCCGGGGTTTGGGGCTACACCTTC
CASSLGAGVWGYTF
>TRBJ1-5|TRBV27|once|.
TGTGCCAGCAGTTTCACAGCCGGTCAGCCCCTGCATTTT
CASSFTAGQPLHF
>TRBJ2-3|TRBV7-2|.|.
TGTGCCAGCAGCTTGGCTTCCCGCGAAGATACGCAGTATTTT
CASSLASREDTQYF
>TRBJ1-2|TRBV19|.|.
TGTGCCAGTAGTAATAGAAACTCCTACACCTTC
CASSNRNSYTF
>TRBJ2-1|TRBV9|.|.
TGTGCCAGCAGCCTAAGCGGACATAGCTCCTACAATGAGCAGTTCTTC
CASSLSGHSSYNEQFF
>TRBJ1-5|TRBV6-5|once|.
TGTGCCAGCAGAAAGGACGGCAATCAGCCCCAGCATTTT
CASRKDGNQPQHF
>TRBJ2-7|TRBV28|.|.
TGTGCCAGCAGTTGGGCGAGGGCAGGAACCTACGAGCAGTACTTC
CASSWARAGTYEQYF
>TRBJ2-7|TRBV2|.|.
TGTGCCAGCAGTCAGGGGGGGACAGGTTCCTACGAGCAGTACTTC
CASSQGGTGSYEQYF
>TRBJ2-3|TRBV7-8|.|.
TGTGCCAGCAGCTCCGGGACACTAGTTACGCAGTATTTT
CASSSGTLVTQYF
>TRBJ1-5|TRBV5-1|.|.
TGCGCCAGCAGCCTCGGGACGGAGGGGCAGCCCCAGCATTTT
CASSLGTEGQPQHF
>TRBJ1-1|TRBV6-6|.|.
TGTGCCAGCAGTTCCGGGGGGCGATACGGTGAAGCTTTCTTT
CASSSGGRYGEAFF
>TRBJ1-5|TRBV6-1|.|.
TGTGCCACTCGGACAGCTAATCAGCCCCAGCATTTT
CATRTANQPQHF
>TRBJ2-3|TRBV5-1|.|TRBD1
TGCGCCAGCAGCTGGAGACAGGGCACCTCCCCTCGAGATACGCAGTATTTT
CASSWRQGTSPRDTQYF